This TCR beta chain was sequenced for a study of radiation and T cells in renal cell carcinoma. This clone was seen a single time. As yet, its antigen is unknown. TCRdb's copy holds only in-frame clones and misses some; the assay was immunoSEQ multiplex PCR. The table has 40,000 to 50,000 clones, 65% to 85% seen once. Study-level findings and limits: Baseline intratumoral clonotype presence is unknown without pretreatment biopsies.

The time point is: blood 4 weeks post-SBRT, at nephrectomy. Treatment indicated: 15 Gy SBRT to primary tumor, nephrectomy 4 weeks later. Blood was sampled at baseline, 2 weeks and 4 weeks after SBRT. The CDR3 sequence is 17 residues long. V was cut by 0 bases and J by 8 bases, with 21 bases left in between. Per germline, CDR1 SGHRS and CDR2 YFSETQ. The chain couples TRBV5-1 to TRBJ1-3, with D maybe TRBD1 (6 bases). This receptor was obtained from a woman between 70 and 85 years old with renal cell carcinoma. Material: blood, obtained from a patient whose treatment included radiotherapy and nephrectomy. This CDR3 is CASSLDGPDRPGDTIYF. Here the CDR3 DNA reads TGCGCCAGCAGCTTGGACGGGCCAGACAGGCCCGGGGACACCATATATTTT.